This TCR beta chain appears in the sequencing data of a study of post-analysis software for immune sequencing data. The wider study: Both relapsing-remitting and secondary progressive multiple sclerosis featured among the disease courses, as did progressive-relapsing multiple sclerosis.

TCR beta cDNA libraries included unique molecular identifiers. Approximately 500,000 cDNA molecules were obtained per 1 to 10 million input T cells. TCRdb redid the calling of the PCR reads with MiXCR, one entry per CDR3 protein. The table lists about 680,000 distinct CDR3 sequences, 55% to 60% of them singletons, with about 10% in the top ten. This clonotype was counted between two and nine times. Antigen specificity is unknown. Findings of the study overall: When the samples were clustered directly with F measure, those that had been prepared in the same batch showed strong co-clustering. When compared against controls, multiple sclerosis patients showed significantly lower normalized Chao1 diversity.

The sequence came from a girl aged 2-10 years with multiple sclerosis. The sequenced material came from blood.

This CDR3 reads CAIGKGVTSGQETQYF. The DNA for the CDR3 is TGTGCCATCGGGAAGGGGGTTACTAGCGGCCAAGAGACCCAGTACTTC. The J gene is TRBJ2-5, the V gene TRBV10-3; 8 positions match TRBD2. V was clipped by 8 bases and J by 1 base; unmatched bases: 12. The CDR3 extends over 16 amino acids. Looked up from germline, CDR1 is ENHRY and CDR2 is SYGVKD.